These 6 T cell receptor beta chains were all obtained from the same sample, sequenced in a study of radiotherapy plus CTLA-4 blockade in lung cancer. Clones were sequenced by immunoSEQ multiplex PCR, and TCRdb holds only the in-frame ones, with some missing. The sample has tens of thousands of clones; around 80% are singletons. This sample comprised peripheral blood, obtained from a patient treated with radiotherapy plus ipilimumab. These receptors were collected from a human donor with non-small cell lung cancer that progressed on radiotherapy plus ipilimumab.

V is TRBV28 and J is TRBJ2-1; 8 bases fit TRBD1. The V and J ends lost 5 bases and 0 bases, in that order; junction bases with no gene match: 6. CDR3 length: 16 residues. Germline V gives CDR1 MDHEN, CDR2 SYDVKM. The CDR3 region is CASSGTGTGSYNEQFF. The CDR3 DNA follows: TGTGCCAGCAGTGGCACCGGGACAGGCTCCTACAATGAGCAGTTCTTC.

The J gene is TRBJ2-7, the V gene TRBV9; 16 bases line up with TRBD2. V lost 0 bases to trimming and J lost 4 bases; unmatched junction nucleotides: 7. The CDR3 covers 18 residues. The V gene's germline CDR1 is SGDLS and CDR2 YYNGEE. The CDR3 loop reads CASSVAGTSGRAGYEQYF. The CDR3, as DNA: TGTGCCAGCAGCGTAGCAGGGACTAGCGGGAGGGCCGGATACGAGCAGTACTTC.

This sequence joins TRBV28 and TRBJ2-1, with 8 nucleotides matching TRBD2. Germline CDR1 MDHEN, CDR2 SYDVKM. This CDR3 has 15 amino acids. V gave up 6 bases and J gave up 6 bases; unmatched junction bases: 10. CDR3 in amino acids: CASSTGPGGVNEQFF. The CDR3 coding sequence is TGTGCCAGCAGCACAGGACCCGGGGGGGTCAATGAGCAGTTCTTC.

This chain joins TRBV18 and TRBJ2-1; 13 bases fit TRBD2. Per germline, CDR1 KGHSH and CDR2 LQKENI. The CDR3 runs to 16 residues. V was pared by 0 bases and J by 7 bases, with 3 bases of the junction left unmatched. The CDR3 region is CASSPPGLAGNNEQFF. CDR3 bases: TGTGCCAGCTCACCACCGGGACTAGCGGGAAATAATGAGCAGTTCTTC.

With respect to this clone: The sample holds other DNA sequences that translate to the same CDR3. J is TRBJ1-2 and V is TRBV9, with 9 bases aligning to TRBD1. Germline lookup yields CDR1 SGDLS and CDR2 YYNGEE. The CDR3 contains 12 residues. After removal of 3 bases from V and 9 bases from J, the junction contained 3 bases not matched to a gene. CDR3 DNA: TGTGCCAGCAGCGGCGACAGGGGGAGCTACACCTTC. Protein: CASSGDRGSYTF.

By sample share, this clone is medium-sized (0.01 to 0.1%). V gene TRBV7-9 combines with J gene TRBJ1-2; the match to TRBD1 covers 8 bases. The CDR3 is made up of 14 amino acids. Germline lookup yields CDR1 SEHNR and CDR2 FQNEAQ (reference sequence). The V and J ends lost 3 bases and 3 bases, in that order; junction bases with no gene match: 3. This chain's CDR3 is CASSLDRADYGYTF. The CDR3 region has the DNA TGTGCCAGCAGCTTGGACAGGGCGGACTATGGCTACACCTTC.